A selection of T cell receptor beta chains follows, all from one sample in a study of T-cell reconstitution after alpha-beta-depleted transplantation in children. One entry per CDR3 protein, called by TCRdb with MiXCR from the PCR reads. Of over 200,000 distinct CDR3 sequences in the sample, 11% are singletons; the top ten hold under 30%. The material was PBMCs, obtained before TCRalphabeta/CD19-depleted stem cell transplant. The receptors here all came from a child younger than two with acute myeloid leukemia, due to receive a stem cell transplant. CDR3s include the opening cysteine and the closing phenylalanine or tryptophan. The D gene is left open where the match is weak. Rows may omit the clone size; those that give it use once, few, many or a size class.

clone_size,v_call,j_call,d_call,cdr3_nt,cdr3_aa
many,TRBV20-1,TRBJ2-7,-,TGCAGTGCTAGAAGGACACCAACCTACGAGCAGTACTTC,CSARRTPTYEQYF
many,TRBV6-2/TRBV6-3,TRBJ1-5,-,TGTGCCAGCAGTTACCCGCAGGGCGGTCAGCCCCAGCATTTT,CASSYPQGGQPQHF
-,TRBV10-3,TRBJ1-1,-,TGTGCCATCAGTACGGCAGTCTTAAGGGCTTTCTTT,CAISTAVLRAFF
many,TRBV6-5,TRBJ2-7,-,TGTGCCAGCAGTACGCCCTACGAGCAGTACTTC,CASSTPYEQYF
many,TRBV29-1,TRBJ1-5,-,TGCAGCGTTGAAGGTACAGGTTACAATCAGCCCCAGCATTTT,CSVEGTGYNQPQHF
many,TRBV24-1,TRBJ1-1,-,TGTGCCACCAGTGATCAGTGGGGGAAAGCTTTCTTT,CATSDQWGKAFF
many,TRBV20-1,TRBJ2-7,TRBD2,TGCAGTGCTTTTAGCGGGGCAAGCTCCTACGAGCAGTACTTC,CSAFSGASSYEQYF
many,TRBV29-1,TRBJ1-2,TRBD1,TGCAGCGTTGACCAGGGACAGGGGAACTATGGCTACACCTTC,CSVDQGQGNYGYTF
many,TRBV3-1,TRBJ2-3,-,TGTGCCAGCAGCCACCGGACACCCACTAGCACAGATACGCAGTATTTT,CASSHRTPTSTDTQYF
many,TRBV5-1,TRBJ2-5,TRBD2,TGCGCCAGCAGCTTAGACTTGACTAGCGGGAGACGGGAGGAGACCCAGTACTTC,CASSLDLTSGRREETQYF
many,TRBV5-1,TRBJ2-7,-,TGCGCCAGCAGCTTGAGGCAGGGGATAAGTTCCTACGAGCAGTACTTC,CASSLRQGISSYEQYF
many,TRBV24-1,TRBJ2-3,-,TGTGCCACCAGTGATTTCAGAGAGGGGGCGCAGTATTTT,CATSDFREGAQYF
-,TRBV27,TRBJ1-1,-,TGTGCCAGCAGACGGAACGCGGTTCCGGGACAAGTTGTTGAAGCTTTCTTT,CASRRNAVPGQVVEAFF
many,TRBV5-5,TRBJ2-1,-,TGTGCCAGCAGCTTGGTGGTGATGACCGGCAATGAGCAGTTCTTC,CASSLVVMTGNEQFF
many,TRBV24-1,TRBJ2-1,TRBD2,TGTGCCACCAGTGATGCCGCCAGGCTAGCGGGAGGGAAGGATGAGCAGTTCTTC,CATSDAARLAGGKDEQFF
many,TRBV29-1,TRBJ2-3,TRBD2,TGCAGCGTTGAAACTAGCGGGAGAAGGAATACGCAGTATTTT,CSVETSGRRNTQYF
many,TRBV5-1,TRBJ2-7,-,TGCGCCAGCAGCTTGGTGAGGGAAAGCGACTCCTACGAGCAGTACTTC,CASSLVRESDSYEQYF
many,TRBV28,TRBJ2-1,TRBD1,TGTGCCAGCGCACCCAGGACAGGGGTTCGGACTAGCTCCTACAATGAGCAGTTCTTC,CASAPRTGVRTSSYNEQFF
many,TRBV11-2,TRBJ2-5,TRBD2,TGTGCCAGCAGCTTAGCGGCGGGGGTACAAGAGACCCAGTACTTC,CASSLAAGVQETQYF
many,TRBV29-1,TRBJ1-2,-,TGCAGCGTTAACGCCGGGACCCAACGGTATGGCTACACCTTC,CSVNAGTQRYGYTF
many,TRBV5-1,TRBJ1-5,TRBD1,TGCGCCAGCAGCTTAGGACAGGGAAGTCAGCCCCAGCATTTT,CASSLGQGSQPQHF
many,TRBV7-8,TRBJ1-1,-,TGTGCCAGCAGCTTAGGAGGGGCCTCATTTAACACTGAAGCTTTCTTT,CASSLGGASFNTEAFF
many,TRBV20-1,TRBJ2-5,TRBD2,TGCAGTGCTAGAGAGACTAGCGGATACCAAGAGACCCAGTACTTC,CSARETSGYQETQYF
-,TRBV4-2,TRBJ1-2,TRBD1,TGTGCCAGCAGCCAAGGGACAGGGAACAACTATGGCTACACCTTC,CASSQGTGNNYGYTF
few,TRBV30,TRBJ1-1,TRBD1,TGTGCCTGGACAAATACGGGACAGGGCAGCACTGAAGCTTTCTTT,CAWTNTGQGSTEAFF
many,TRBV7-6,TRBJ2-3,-,TGTGCCAGCAGCTTATCGGGGAACACAGATACGCAGTATTTT,CASSLSGNTDTQYF
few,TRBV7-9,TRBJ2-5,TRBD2,TGTGCCAGCAGCGCGACTAGCGGGATCCCAGAGACCCAGTACTTC,CASSATSGIPETQYF
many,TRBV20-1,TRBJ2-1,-,TGCAGTGCTAGAGATGTCGGTTCCTCAGGGATCAATGAGCAGTTCTTC,CSARDVGSSGINEQFF
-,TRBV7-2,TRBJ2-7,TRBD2,TGTGCCAGCAGCTTAGGGCTAGCGGTCTCCTACGAGCAGCACTTC,CASSLGLAVSYEQHF
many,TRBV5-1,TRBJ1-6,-,TGCGCCAGCAGCCTGATACAGGGTTCCTATAATTCACCCCTCCACTTT,CASSLIQGSYNSPLHF
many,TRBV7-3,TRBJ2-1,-,TGTGCCAGCAGCCAGGGACCATACAATGAGCAGTTCTTC,CASSQGPYNEQFF
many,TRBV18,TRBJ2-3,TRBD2,TGTGCCAGCTCACCAAGACTAGCGGGGGGGACAGATACGCAGTATTTT,CASSPRLAGGTDTQYF
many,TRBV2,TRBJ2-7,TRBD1,TGTGCCGGTACCGGGACAGGGTCCTACGAGCAGTACTTC,CAGTGTGSYEQYF
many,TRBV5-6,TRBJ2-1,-,TGTGCCAGCAGCTTTCTGAGAACCTACAATGAGCAGTTCTTC,CASSFLRTYNEQFF
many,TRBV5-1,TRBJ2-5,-,TGCGCCAGCAGCTTGAGGGCCGAAGAGACCCAGTACTTC,CASSLRAEETQYF
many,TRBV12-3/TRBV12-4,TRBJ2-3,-,TGTGCCAGCAGTCCCACTGGCGGAACTAGCACAGATACGCAGTATTTT,CASSPTGGTSTDTQYF
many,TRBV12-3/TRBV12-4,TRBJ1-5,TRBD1,TGTGCCAGCAGTCCGACAGGGTTAGAAGATCAGCCCCAGCATTTT,CASSPTGLEDQPQHF
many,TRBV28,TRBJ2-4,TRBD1,TGTGCCAGCAGTTCCCCGGGACAGGGGGGAAACATTCAGTACTTC,CASSSPGQGGNIQYF
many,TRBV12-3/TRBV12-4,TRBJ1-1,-,TGTGCCAGCAGGACCCAGGGAGCGAGACACACTGAAGCTTTCTTT,CASRTQGARHTEAFF
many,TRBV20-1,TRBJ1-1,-,TGCAGTGCTAGCGGGGACACTGAAGCTTTCTTT,CSASGDTEAFF
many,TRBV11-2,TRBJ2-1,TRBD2,TGTGCCAGCATCACCCCGGGACTAGCGGGAGCTTCGCCCTACAATGAGCAGTTCTTC,CASITPGLAGASPYNEQFF
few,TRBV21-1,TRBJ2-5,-,TGTGCCAGCAGCAAGGGCCAAGAGACCCAGTACTTC,CASSKGQETQYF
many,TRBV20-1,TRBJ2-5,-,TGCAGTGGGCGGGGAAGCGGCGAGACCCAGTACTTC,CSGRGSGETQYF
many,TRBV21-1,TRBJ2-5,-,TGTGCCAGCAGAAACCGGACTAGCGGGACTGAGACCCAGTACTTC,CASRNRTSGTETQYF
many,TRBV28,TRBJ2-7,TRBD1,TGTGCCAGCAGGCGGGAAGGGACAGGGCGATACGAGCAGTACTTC,CASRREGTGRYEQYF
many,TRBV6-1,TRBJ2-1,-,TGTGCCAGCAGTGGGACCTTTAATGAGCAGTTCTTC,CASSGTFNEQFF
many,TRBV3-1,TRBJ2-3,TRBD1,TGTGCCAGCAGCCAGTCGCAGGGGGCAGATACGCAGTATTTT,CASSQSQGADTQYF
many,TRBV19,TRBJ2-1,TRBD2,TGTGCCAGTAGTGCCGGGACTAGCGGGTTGTACAATGAGCAGTTCTTC,CASSAGTSGLYNEQFF
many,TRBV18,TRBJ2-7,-,TGTGCCAGCTCACCACCGACAGACTCCTACGAGCAGTACTTC,CASSPPTDSYEQYF
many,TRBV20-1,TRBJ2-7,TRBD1,TGCAGTGCAAGGGCCGACAGGGGGCGGACGCACGAGCAGTACTTC,CSARADRGRTHEQYF
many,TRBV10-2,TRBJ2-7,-,TGCGCCAGCAGTGAGCAGGGATTCTCCTACGAGCAGTACTTC,CASSEQGFSYEQYF
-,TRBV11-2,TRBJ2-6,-,TGTGCCGGCCTGGGGATTTCTAGCTCTGGGGCCAACGTCCTGACTTTC,CAGLGISSSGANVLTF
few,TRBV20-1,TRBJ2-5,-,TGCAGTGCTAGTTCCCAGTCGGAGACCCAGTACTTC,CSASSQSETQYF
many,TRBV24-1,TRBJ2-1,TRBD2,TGTGCCACCAGTGAGACTAGCGGGAGGAAGCAGTTCTTC,CATSETSGRKQFF